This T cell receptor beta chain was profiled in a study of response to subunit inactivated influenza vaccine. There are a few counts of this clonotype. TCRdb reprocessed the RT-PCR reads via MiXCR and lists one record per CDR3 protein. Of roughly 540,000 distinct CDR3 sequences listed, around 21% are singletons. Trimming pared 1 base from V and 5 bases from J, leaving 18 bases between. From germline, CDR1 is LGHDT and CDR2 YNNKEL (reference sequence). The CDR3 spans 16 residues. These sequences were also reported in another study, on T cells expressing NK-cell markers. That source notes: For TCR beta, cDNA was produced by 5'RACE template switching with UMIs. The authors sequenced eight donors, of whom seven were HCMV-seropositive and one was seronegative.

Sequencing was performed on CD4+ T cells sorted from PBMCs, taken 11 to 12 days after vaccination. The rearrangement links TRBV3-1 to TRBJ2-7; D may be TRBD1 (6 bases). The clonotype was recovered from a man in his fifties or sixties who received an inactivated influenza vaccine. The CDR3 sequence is CASSQATGALRNEQYF. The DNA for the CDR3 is TGTGCCAGCAGCCAAGCGACAGGCGCCCTGCGGAACGAGCAGTACTTC.